The 7 T cell receptor beta chains given below trace back to one sample, sequenced in a study of T-cell reconstitution after alpha-beta-depleted transplantation in children. Whole-study results and caveats: Reportedly, only several hundred clones from non-depleted graft cells drove alpha-beta T-cell counts at about two months.

The TCRbeta library incorporated unique molecular identifiers. TCRdb used MiXCR to reprocess the PCR reads, holding one entry per CDR3 protein. Altogether about 32,000 distinct CDR3 sequences are present, 5% to 7.5% being singletons, with the ten largest covering roughly 27%. Their recognized antigens are unknown. This sample comprised peripheral blood, obtained 60 days after TCRalphabeta/CD19-depleted stem cell transplant. The source of these receptors is a child younger than two who had a stem cell transplant for acute myeloid leukemia, so the T cells may come from the graft donor.

This clonotype was observed many times. The CDR3 nucleotides are TGTGCCAGCAGCCAAGTACTAGCGGGAGGGGGAGAGACCCAGTACTTC. Its protein product is CASSQVLAGGGETQYF. The chain couples TRBV4-2 to TRBJ2-5; TRBD2 matches 13 bases. Trimming cost V 1 base and J 4 bases; bases outside gene matches: 3. Germline CDR1 and CDR2: LGHNA and YNFKEQ. The CDR3 covers 16 residues.

V and J are TRBV3-1 and TRBJ2-1, with 15 bases fitting TRBD2. CDR1 is LGHDT and CDR2 is YNNKEL in the germline V gene (reference sequence). This CDR3 spans 18 amino acids. V lost 8 bases to trimming and J lost 4 bases; unmatched junction nucleotides: 12. In DNA form, the CDR3 reads TGTGCCAGCTGCCCTGGACTAGCGGGAGGGCCAAGGTACAATGAGCAGTTCTTC. It translates to CASCPGLAGGPRYNEQFF.

There are many counts of this clonotype. The chain has TRBV6-5 and TRBJ2-7, with 11 positions matching TRBD1. Per germline, CDR1 MNHEY and CDR2 SVGAGI. V dropped 4 bases and J dropped 4; count of bases not matched to a gene: 0. There are 13 residues in the CDR3. The chain's CDR3 is CASSWDRGYEQYF. Here the CDR3 DNA reads TGTGCCAGCAGTTGGGACAGGGGGTACGAGCAGTACTTC.

This clonotype was seen more than once but under ten times. This rearrangement joins TRBV11-3 to TRBJ2-1; D assignment may be TRBD1 or TRBD2 (6 bases each). Germline CDR1 SGHNT, CDR2 YENEEA. CDR3 length: 21 residues. V dropped 4 bases and J dropped 5 bases, with 33 bases sitting between them. CDR3 in amino acids: CASSSPERFDGGPTRDNEQFF. The CDR3 nucleotides read TGTGCCAGCAGCTCCCCCGAACGATTTGACGGGGGCCCAACGCGGGACAATGAGCAGTTCTTC.

This clonotype was detected ten times or more. CDR3 residues: CATSDSDRGGVTQYF. The CDR3 nucleotides are TGTGCCACCAGTGATTCCGACAGGGGAGGCGTCACCCAGTACTTC. The gene calls are TRBV24-1 and TRBJ2-5; 8 bases map to TRBD1. J was trimmed by 8 bases and V by 2 bases; bases with no gene match: 9. The CDR3 loop spans 15 amino acids. CDR1 and CDR2 from the germline V gene are KGHDR and SFDVKD.

This clonotype was recorded at least ten times. The V call is TRBV10-3, the J call TRBJ1-5, with 8 bases matching TRBD1. The junction had 5 bases not matched to a gene; V was cut back by 4 bases and J by 3 bases. CDR1 ENHRY and CDR2 SYGVKD come from the germline V gene. The CDR3 has 15 residues. CDR3 bases: TGTGCCATCAGTGCCGGGACAGGAGTCAATCAGCCCCAGCATTTT. Protein product: CAISAGTGVNQPQHF.

In its sample, this clonotype was seen many times. The V call is TRBV6-1, the J call TRBJ1-4; 8 bases match TRBD1. CDR1 is MNHNS, CDR2 SASEGT, per germline. J lost 6 bases, V lost 3 bases, and 3 bases had no gene match. The CDR3 covers 14 residues. CDR3 sequence (DNA): TGTGCCAGCAGTGAGGACAGGGTGGATGAAAAACTGTTTTTT. It encodes CASSEDRVDEKLFF.